The T cell receptor beta chain described here comes from a study of STAT5B mutations in CD4+ large granular lymphocyte leukemia. General study points: CD4-sorted patient repertoires seemed more clonal than healthy CD4+ repertoires. TRBV06-family usage was enriched in top patient clones (8/27) versus controls (2/35).

In germline, CDR1 is SGHNT, CDR2 YENEEA. This CDR3 has 16 amino acids. J gave up 2 bases and V 1 base, and 6 bases lay outside the gene matches. Sequencing used immunoSEQ multiplex PCR; TCRdb keeps in-frame clones, though not all of them. The table records 20,000 to 25,000 clones, roughly 70% of them present only once. Of note for this clone: The antigen is unknown.

The receptor was derived from a human donor in good health. Sample: CD4+ T cells from blood buffy coats. V usage is TRBV11-3 and J usage is TRBJ2-3; 7 positions match TRBD2. The CDR3, as DNA: TGTGCCAGCAGCTTAGGTCTTAGGGACTACACAGATACGCAGTATTTT. Translating it yields CASSLGLRDYTDTQYF.